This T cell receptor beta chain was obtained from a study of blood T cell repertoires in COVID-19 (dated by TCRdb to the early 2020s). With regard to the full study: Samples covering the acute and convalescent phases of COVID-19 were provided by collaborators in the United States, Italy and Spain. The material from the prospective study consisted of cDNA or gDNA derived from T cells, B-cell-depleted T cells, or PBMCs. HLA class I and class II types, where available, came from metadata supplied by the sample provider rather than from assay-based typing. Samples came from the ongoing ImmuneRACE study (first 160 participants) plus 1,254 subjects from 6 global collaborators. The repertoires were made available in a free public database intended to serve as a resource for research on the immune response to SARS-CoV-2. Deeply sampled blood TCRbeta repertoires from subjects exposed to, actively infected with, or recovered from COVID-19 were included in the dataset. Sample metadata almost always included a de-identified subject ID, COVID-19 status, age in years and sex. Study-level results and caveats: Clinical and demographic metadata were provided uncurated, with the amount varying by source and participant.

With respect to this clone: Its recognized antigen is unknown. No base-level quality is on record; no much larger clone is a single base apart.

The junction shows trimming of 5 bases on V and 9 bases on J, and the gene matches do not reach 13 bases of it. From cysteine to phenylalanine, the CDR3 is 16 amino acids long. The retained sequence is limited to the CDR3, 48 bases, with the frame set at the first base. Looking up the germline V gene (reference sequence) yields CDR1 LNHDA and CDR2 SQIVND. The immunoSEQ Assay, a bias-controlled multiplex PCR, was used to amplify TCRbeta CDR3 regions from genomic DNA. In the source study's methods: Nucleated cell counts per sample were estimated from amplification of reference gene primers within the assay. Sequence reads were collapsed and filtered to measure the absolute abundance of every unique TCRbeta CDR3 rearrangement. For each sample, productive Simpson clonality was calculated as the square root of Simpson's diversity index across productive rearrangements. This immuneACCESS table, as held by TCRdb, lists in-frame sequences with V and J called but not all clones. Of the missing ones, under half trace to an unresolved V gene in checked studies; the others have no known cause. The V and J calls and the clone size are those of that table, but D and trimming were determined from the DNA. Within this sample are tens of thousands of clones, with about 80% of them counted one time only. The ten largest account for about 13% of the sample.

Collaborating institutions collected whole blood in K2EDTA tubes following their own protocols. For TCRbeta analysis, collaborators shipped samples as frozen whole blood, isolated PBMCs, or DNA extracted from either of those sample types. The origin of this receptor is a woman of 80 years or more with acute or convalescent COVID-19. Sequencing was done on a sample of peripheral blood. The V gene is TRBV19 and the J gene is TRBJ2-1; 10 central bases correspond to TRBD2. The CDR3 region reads CASSDFPGTSVVEQFF. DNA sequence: TGTGCCAGTAGTGACTTCCCCGGGACTAGCGTTGTTGAGCAGTTCTTC.